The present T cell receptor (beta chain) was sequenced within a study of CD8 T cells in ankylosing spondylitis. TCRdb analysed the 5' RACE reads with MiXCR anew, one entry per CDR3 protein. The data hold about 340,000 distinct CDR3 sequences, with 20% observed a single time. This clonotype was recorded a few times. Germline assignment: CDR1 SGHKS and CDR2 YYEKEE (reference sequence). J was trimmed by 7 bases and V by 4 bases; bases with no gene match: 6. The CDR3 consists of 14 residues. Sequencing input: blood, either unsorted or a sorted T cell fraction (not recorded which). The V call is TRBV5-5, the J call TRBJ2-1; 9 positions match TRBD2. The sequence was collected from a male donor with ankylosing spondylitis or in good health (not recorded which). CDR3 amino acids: CASSRSGGANEQFF. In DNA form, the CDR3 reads TGTGCCAGCAGCCGTAGCGGGGGTGCGAATGAGCAGTTCTTC.